This T cell receptor (beta chain) was captured in a study of T cell changes during pregnancy in multiple sclerosis (dated by TCRdb to the late 2010s). At the level of the whole study: Changes in the T cell repertoire over the course of pregnancy were examined in this study in women with multiple sclerosis.

Including cysteine and phenylalanine, the CDR3 has 16 amino acids. Only the CDR3 portion is preserved as DNA: 48 bases, with reading frame beginning at the first base. The germline V gene supplies CDR1 LGHNA and CDR2 YSLEER. The V end gives up 0 bases and the J end 6 bases, leaving 4 bases in the junction not matched to a gene. Notes on this clone: Its antigen target is currently unknown. Base qualities are not at hand, and no much larger clone is one base apart.

Library creation used the immunoSEQ multiplex PCR assay. TCRdb mirrors the immuneACCESS table, restricted to in-frame sequences. Some clones are absent from its copies; in checked studies, under half trace to an unresolved V gene, and the reason for the others is unknown. In all, the sample holds about 39,000 clones, and less than 95% of those were seen once. Around 0.47% of the sample lies in the top ten. This specimen consisted of CD4+ T cells from peripheral blood mononuclear cells, obtained in the first trimester of pregnancy. This TCR derives from a female donor in good health, enrolled as a control in a pregnancy study. The rearrangement joined TRBV4-3 to TRBJ2-3; 12 central nucleotides agree with TRBD2. The CDR3 loop reads CASSQDWTSGEDTQYF. The nucleotide sequence is TGCGCCAGCAGCCAAGACTGGACTAGCGGGGAGGATACGCAGTATTTT.